The sequence of this T cell receptor beta chain was determined in a study of T cell repertoires in cytomegalovirus infection. Looking at the study overall: Both CMV infection and a matching HLA type were indicated by public TCR beta signatures.

In its sample, this clonotype was seen many times. Its specificity is unknown. A single record per CDR3 protein comes from TCRdb applying MiXCR to the reads. The data hold 250,000 to 300,000 distinct CDR3 sequences, with less than 9.5% observed a single time. Study results and limitations: Carriers of CMV plus the relevant HLA were identified by cumulative public TCR beta family frequency. Clonotypes of TCR beta that were HLA-C-restricted and CMV-specific dominated the ex vivo response.

The CDR3 covers 15 residues. V dropped 4 bases and J dropped 6 bases, with 18 bases sitting between them. This chain uses TRBV12-3 or TRBV12-4 with TRBJ1-1, with D maybe TRBD1 (6 bases). Sequencing was done on a sample of PBMCs. This TCR was recovered from a human donor in good health (CMV status not recorded). Some clones in this sample may be carry-over from other donors' samples. Here the CDR3 DNA reads TGTGCCAGCAGTTCCCGGGGGGCAGGGCCTTCTGAAGCTTTCTTT. This codes for CASSSRGAGPSEAFF.